Listed below are T cell receptor beta chains from one sample, sequenced in a study of cytomegalovirus exposure and HLA in healthy donors. Sequencing used immunoSEQ multiplex PCR; TCRdb keeps in-frame clones, though not all of them. The sample includes some 120,000 clones, 80% to 90% of them seen just once. The material sequenced was PBMCs. The receptors come from a woman between 18 and 29 years old in good health and CMV-seronegative. Each CDR3 is given with its conserved first and last residue. The D gene is left open where the match is weak. Clone sizes are given selectively: once, few, many, or a class where the clone is expanded.

v_gene	j_gene	abundance	d_gene	CDR3nt	CDR3aa
TRBV19	TRBJ2-2	-	TRBD1	TGTGCCAGTGGACAGGGGTTCACCGGGGAGCTGTTTTTT	CASGQGFTGELFF
TRBV2	TRBJ1-3	-	-	TGTGCCAGCAGTGAAGCCGGCCCCCGACAGGACCGAAACACCATATATTTT	CASSEAGPRQDRNTIYF
TRBV30	TRBJ2-3	-	TRBD2	TGTGCCTGGAGTGGACTAGCGGGGGCAGATACGCAGTATTTT	CAWSGLAGADTQYF
TRBV30	TRBJ2-3	-	-	TGTGCCTGGATCACGGGGGCAGATACGCAGTATTTT	CAWITGADTQYF
TRBV30	TRBJ2-3	few	TRBD1	TGTGCCTGGAGTAGGGGGGACAGGGACGCAGATACGCAGTATTTT	CAWSRGDRDADTQYF
TRBV7-3	TRBJ2-3	-	-	TGTGCCAGCAGCCCTGAGGTTACAGATACGCAGTATTTT	CASSPEVTDTQYF
TRBV7-3	TRBJ2-3	-	TRBD1	TGTGCCAGCAGCCCTCAGGGACAGGGAAGCACAGATACGCAGTATTTT	CASSPQGQGSTDTQYF
TRBV4-3	TRBJ2-7	-	TRBD2	TGCGCCAGCAGCTTCGGAGGGACTAGGGGCGAGCAGTACTTC	CASSFGGTRGEQYF
TRBV6-1	TRBJ1-4	-	-	TGTGCCAGCAGTCAGGGTGGTACTACTAATGAAAAACTGTTTTTT	CASSQGGTTNEKLFF
TRBV6-6	TRBJ1-1	-	-	TGTGCCAGCAGTTACTCCGATACTTCTTACACTGAAGCTTTCTTT	CASSYSDTSYTEAFF
TRBV6-5	TRBJ1-1	-	-	TGTGCCAGCAGTCTAGGGAGCTTGAACACTGAAGCTTTCTTT	CASSLGSLNTEAFF
TRBV7-9	TRBJ2-7	-	TRBD2	TGTGCCAGCAGGACGGGACTAGCGGGAGTATACGAGCAGTACTTC	CASRTGLAGVYEQYF
TRBV7-9	TRBJ2-1	-	TRBD2	TGTGCCAGCAGCTCTGGCGGGGGGTCCTACAATGAGCAGTTCTTC	CASSSGGGSYNEQFF
TRBV6-6	TRBJ1-1	-	-	TGTGCCAGCAGTATGGGGAGCACTGAAGCTTTCTTT	CASSMGSTEAFF
TRBV14	TRBJ1-1	-	-	TGTGCCAGCAGCCAAGATATCGTCACTGAAGCTTTCTTT	CASSQDIVTEAFF
TRBV14	TRBJ2-7	once	TRBD1	TGTGCCAGCAGCCAAGGGGACAGGTCGTACGAGCAGTACTTC	CASSQGDRSYEQYF
TRBV12-5	TRBJ2-1	-	TRBD2	TGTGCTAGTGGTTTTGAAGGACTAGCGTACAATGAGCAGTTCTTC	CASGFEGLAYNEQFF
TRBV30	TRBJ2-2	few	-	TGTGCCTGGAGTCAGGGGATGGGCGGCACCGGGGAGCTGTTTTTT	CAWSQGMGGTGELFF
TRBV19	TRBJ2-3	-	TRBD2	TGTGCCAGTAGTAACCTAGCGGGGAGCACAGATACGCAGTATTTT	CASSNLAGSTDTQYF
TRBV4-2	TRBJ2-7	-	-	TGTGCCAGCAGCCAAGATGTCGGGGGGCGCGGGGAGCAGTACTTC	CASSQDVGGRGEQYF
TRBV2	TRBJ2-3	once	TRBD2	TGTGCCAGCAGTACCGGGACTAGCGGCAGCACAGATACGCAGTATTTT	CASSTGTSGSTDTQYF
TRBV4-1	TRBJ2-5	-	-	TGCGCCAGCAGCCAAGAGTCGCTGGGGGGACCGACCCAAGAGACCCAGTACTTC	CASSQESLGGPTQETQYF
TRBV11-3	TRBJ1-2	-	-	TGTGCCAGCAGCTCACGTCGGTCGGGAGAGTATGGCTACACCTTC	CASSSRRSGEYGYTF
TRBV5-1	TRBJ2-7	-	-	TGCGCCAGCAGAGTCGGACGGGGGGCTCACGAGCAGTACTTC	CASRVGRGAHEQYF
TRBV27	TRBJ2-1	-	-	TGTGCCAGCAGTTTTCTCCCAGGGGTGGTGAATGAGCAGTTCTTC	CASSFLPGVVNEQFF
TRBV9	TRBJ2-3	-	-	TGTGCCAGCAGCGACGGCCCCGGGGGCACAGATACGCAGTATTTT	CASSDGPGGTDTQYF
TRBV11-3	TRBJ2-1	-	TRBD2	TGTGCCAGCAGCCCCTCGAGCGGGAGGGCCTACAATGAGCAGTTCTTC	CASSPSSGRAYNEQFF
TRBV7-3	TRBJ2-6	-	-	TGTGCCAGCAGCTCTAAGCCGATATTCTCTGGGGCCAACGTCCTGACTTTC	CASSSKPIFSGANVLTF
TRBV9	TRBJ2-5	-	-	TGTGCCAGCAGCGTAGGGAGTTCGGAGACCCAGTACTTC	CASSVGSSETQYF
TRBV30	TRBJ2-5	few	TRBD1	TGTGCCTGGGCTAAAACCATTCGACAGGGGCGAGAGACCCAGTACTTC	CAWAKTIRQGRETQYF
TRBV5-6	TRBJ2-3	-	TRBD1	TGTGCCAGCAGCCGAACGGGTCAGGGGGTGGATACGCAGTATTTT	CASSRTGQGVDTQYF
TRBV4-3	TRBJ1-5	-	-	TGCGCCAGCAGCCAAGGGGCAGGGTTAAACCAGCCCCAGCATTTT	CASSQGAGLNQPQHF
TRBV5-1	TRBJ2-1	once	TRBD1	TGCGCCAGCAGCGAACAGGGGGCATACAATGAGCAGTTCTTC	CASSEQGAYNEQFF
TRBV6-5	TRBJ2-7	few	-	TGTGCCAGCAGTTCGGGCTGGGGCACCCGAGAGCAGTACTTC	CASSSGWGTREQYF
TRBV11-2	TRBJ2-7	-	TRBD2	TGTGCCAGCAGCTCGGGACTAGCGGAGCAGTACTTC	CASSSGLAEQYF
TRBV5-1	TRBJ2-5	-	-	TGCGCCAGCAGCGCCGGGACTTCGGAGACCCAGTACTTC	CASSAGTSETQYF
TRBV7-7	TRBJ2-2	once	-	TGTGCTAGCAGCTTAGCAGGGGCCGGGGAGCTGTTTTTT	CASSLAGAGELFF
TRBV6-5	TRBJ2-7	-	TRBD2	TGTGCCAGCAGTTACTCAGGCGGGGGGCTCTACGAGCAGTACTTC	CASSYSGGGLYEQYF
TRBV30	TRBJ2-1	-	TRBD2	TGTGCCTGCGCCACCGGGACTACAAAGTTCTTC	CACATGTTKFF
TRBV6-6	TRBJ1-1	-	TRBD1	TGTGCCAGCAGTCCGGGACAGGGGACCGAAGCTTTCTTT	CASSPGQGTEAFF
TRBV6-1	TRBJ1-5	-	-	TGTGCCAGCAGTGGGGGCAGGGTGAACAATCAGCCCCAGCATTTT	CASSGGRVNNQPQHF
TRBV9	TRBJ2-5	-	TRBD2	TGTGCCAGCAGCGTAGCTAGCGGGGGGCTAGAGACCCAGTACTTC	CASSVASGGLETQYF
TRBV16	TRBJ1-5	few	TRBD1	TGTGCCAGCACCGGACAGGGGGGTCAGCCCCAGCATTTT	CASTGQGGQPQHF
TRBV6-5	TRBJ2-5	-	TRBD1	TGTGCCAGCAGTAAGGACAGGGTGGAGACCCAGTACTTC	CASSKDRVETQYF
TRBV28	TRBJ2-3	-	TRBD2	TGTGCCAGCAGTTTTGCGGGAGTCACAGATACGCAGTATTTT	CASSFAGVTDTQYF
TRBV9	TRBJ2-7	-	-	TGTGCCAGCAGGGCCCTGGGGGCCGGCTACGAGCAGTACTTC	CASRALGAGYEQYF
TRBV7-8	TRBJ2-2	-	-	TGTGCCAGCAGCTTCCGAGAGGGAGCCGGGGAGCTGTTTTTT	CASSFREGAGELFF
TRBV5-8	TRBJ2-1	-	TRBD2	TGTGCCAGCAGCAGCGGGACTAGCGAGTACAATGAGCAGTTCTTC	CASSSGTSEYNEQFF
TRBV19	TRBJ1-4	-	-	TGTGCCAGTAGTATAGGAGGGTCTGTTAATGAAAAACTGTTTTTT	CASSIGGSVNEKLFF
TRBV30	TRBJ1-5	-	-	TGTGCCTGGAGTGTCGGCAACACTCAGGATCAGCCCCAGCATTTT	CAWSVGNTQDQPQHF
TRBV6-1	TRBJ2-5	-	-	TGTGCCAGCACCCCACGTCCCTCAGAGCGGGAGACCCAGTACTTC	CASTPRPSERETQYF
TRBV28	TRBJ1-1	-	TRBD1	TGTGCCAGCTGTAGAAGGGGACAGGTCGAAGCTTTCTTT	CASCRRGQVEAFF
TRBV4-3	TRBJ2-3	-	TRBD2	TGCGCCAGCAGCCTCGGACTAGGGACAGATACGCAGTATTTT	CASSLGLGTDTQYF
TRBV7-3	TRBJ2-1	-	-	TGTGCCAGCAGCTTAACTCCGAACCAGAGGATCGATGAGCAGTTCTTC	CASSLTPNQRIDEQFF
TRBV12-5	TRBJ2-7	few	-	TGTGCTAGTGGTCCACAGGTCTTGAGGGAGCAGTACTTC	CASGPQVLREQYF